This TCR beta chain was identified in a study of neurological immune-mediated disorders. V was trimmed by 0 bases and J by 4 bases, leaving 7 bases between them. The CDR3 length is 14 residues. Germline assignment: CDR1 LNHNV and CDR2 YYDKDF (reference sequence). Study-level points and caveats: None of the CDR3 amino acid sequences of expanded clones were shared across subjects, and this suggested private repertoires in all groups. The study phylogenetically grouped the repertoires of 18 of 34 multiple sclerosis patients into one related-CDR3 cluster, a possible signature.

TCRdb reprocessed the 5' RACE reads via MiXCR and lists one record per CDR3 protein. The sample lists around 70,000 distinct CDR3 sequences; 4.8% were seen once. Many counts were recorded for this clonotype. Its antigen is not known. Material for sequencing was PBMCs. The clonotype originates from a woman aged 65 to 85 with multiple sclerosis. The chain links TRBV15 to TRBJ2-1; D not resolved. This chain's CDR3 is CATSREVMYNEQFF. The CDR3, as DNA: TGTGCCACCAGCAGAGAAGTCATGTACAATGAGCAGTTCTTC.